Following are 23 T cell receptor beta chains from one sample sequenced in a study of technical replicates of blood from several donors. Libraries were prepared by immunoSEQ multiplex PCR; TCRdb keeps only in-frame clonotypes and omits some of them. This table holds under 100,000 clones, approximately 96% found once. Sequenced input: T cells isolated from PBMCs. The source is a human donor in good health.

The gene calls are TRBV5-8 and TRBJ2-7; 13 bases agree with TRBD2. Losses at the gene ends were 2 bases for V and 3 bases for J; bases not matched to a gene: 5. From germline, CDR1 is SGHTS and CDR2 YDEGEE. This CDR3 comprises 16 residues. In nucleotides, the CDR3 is TGTGCCAGCAGCTTCGGGACTAGCGGGGCCCTCTACGAGCAGTACTTC. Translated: CASSFGTSGALYEQYF.

The CDR3 sequence: CASSKPGQGSPYEQYF. The CDR3 nucleotides are TGTGCCAGCAGCAAACCGGGACAGGGAAGCCCCTACGAGCAGTACTTC. V gene TRBV7-9 combines with J gene TRBJ2-7, with 9 positions matching TRBD1. The ends lost 5 bases at V and 2 bases at J; junction bases unmatched: 10. Germline lookup yields CDR1 SEHNR and CDR2 FQNEAQ (reference sequence). The CDR3 has 16 residues.

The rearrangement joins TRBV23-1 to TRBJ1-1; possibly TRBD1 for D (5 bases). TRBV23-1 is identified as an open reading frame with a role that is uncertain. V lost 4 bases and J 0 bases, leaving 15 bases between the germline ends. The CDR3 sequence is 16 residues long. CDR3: CASSPSLDTLNTEAFF. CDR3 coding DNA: TGCGCCAGCAGTCCTAGTTTGGACACCCTGAACACTGAAGCTTTCTTT.

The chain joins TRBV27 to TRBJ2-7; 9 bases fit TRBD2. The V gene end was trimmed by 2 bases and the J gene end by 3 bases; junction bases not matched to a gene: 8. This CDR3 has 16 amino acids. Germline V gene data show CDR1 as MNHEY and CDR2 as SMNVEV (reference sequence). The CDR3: CASSLSSGSPVYEQYF. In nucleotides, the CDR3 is TGTGCCAGCAGTTTAAGTAGCGGGAGCCCTGTCTACGAGCAGTACTTC.

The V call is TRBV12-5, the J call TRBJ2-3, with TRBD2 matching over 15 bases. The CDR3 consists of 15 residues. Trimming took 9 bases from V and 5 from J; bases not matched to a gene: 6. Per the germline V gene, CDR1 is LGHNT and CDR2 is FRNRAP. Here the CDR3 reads CASRVGLAGGDTQYF. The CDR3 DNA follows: TGTGCTAGCAGGGTGGGACTAGCGGGGGGAGATACGCAGTATTTT.

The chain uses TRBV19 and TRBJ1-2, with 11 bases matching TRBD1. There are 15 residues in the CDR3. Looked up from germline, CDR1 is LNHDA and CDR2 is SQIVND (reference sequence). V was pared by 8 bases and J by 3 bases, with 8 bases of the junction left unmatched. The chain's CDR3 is CASRLQGQGDYGYTF. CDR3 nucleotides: TGTGCCAGTCGATTGCAGGGACAGGGGGACTATGGCTACACCTTC.

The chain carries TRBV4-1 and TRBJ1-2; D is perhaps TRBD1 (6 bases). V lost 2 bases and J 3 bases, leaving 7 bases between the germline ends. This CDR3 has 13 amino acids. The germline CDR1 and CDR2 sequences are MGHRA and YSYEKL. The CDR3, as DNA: TGCGCCAGCAGCCAACGACAGGACTATGGCTACACCTTC. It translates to CASSQRQDYGYTF.

DNA of the CDR3: TGTGCCAGTAGTACCCGGGACAGGGGAACTAATGAAAAACTGTTTTTT. This encodes CASSTRDRGTNEKLFF. The chain couples TRBV19 to TRBJ1-4; 10 positions agree with TRBD1. The CDR3 spans 16 residues. J was trimmed by 1 base and V by 4 bases; bases with no gene match: 3. Germline V CDR1 and CDR2: LNHDA, SQIVND (reference sequence).

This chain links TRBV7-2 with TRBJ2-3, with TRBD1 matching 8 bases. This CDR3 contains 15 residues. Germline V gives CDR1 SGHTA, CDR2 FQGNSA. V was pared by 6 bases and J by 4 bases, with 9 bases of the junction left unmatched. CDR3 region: CASSQRTGRSDTQYF. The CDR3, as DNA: TGTGCCAGCAGTCAAAGGACAGGGCGCTCAGATACGCAGTATTTT.

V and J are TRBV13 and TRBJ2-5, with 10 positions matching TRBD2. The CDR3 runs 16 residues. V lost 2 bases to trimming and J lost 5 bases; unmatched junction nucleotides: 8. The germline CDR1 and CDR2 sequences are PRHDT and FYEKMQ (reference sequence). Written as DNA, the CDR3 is TGTGCCAGCAGCTTAACCCCGGCTAGCGGGGGTGAGACCCAGTACTTC. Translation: CASSLTPASGGETQYF.

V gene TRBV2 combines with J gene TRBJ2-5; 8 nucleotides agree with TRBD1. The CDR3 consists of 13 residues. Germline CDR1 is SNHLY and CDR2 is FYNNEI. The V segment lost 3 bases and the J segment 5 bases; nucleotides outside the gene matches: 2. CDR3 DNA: TGTGCCAGCAGTGACAGGACAGGGGAGACCCAGTACTTC. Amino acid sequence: CASSDRTGETQYF.

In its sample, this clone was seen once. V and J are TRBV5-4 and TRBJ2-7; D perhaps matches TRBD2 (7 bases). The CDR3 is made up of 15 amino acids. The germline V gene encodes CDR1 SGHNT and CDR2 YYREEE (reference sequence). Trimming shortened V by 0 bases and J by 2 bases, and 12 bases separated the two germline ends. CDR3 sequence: CASSLGGGRAYEQYF. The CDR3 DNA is TGTGCCAGCAGCTTGGGGGGGGGCAGAGCCTACGAGCAGTACTTC.

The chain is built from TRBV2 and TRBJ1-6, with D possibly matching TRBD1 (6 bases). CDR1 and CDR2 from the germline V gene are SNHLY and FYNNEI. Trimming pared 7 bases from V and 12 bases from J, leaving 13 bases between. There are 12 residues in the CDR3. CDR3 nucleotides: TGTGCCAGCAACAGGGTTAGCGAACCCCTCCACTTT. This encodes CASNRVSEPLHF.

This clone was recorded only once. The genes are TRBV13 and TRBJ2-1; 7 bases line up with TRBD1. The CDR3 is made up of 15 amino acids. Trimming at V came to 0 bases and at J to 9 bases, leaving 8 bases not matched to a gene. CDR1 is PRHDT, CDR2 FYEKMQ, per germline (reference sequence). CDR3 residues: CASSLGETGICEQFF. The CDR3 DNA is TGTGCCAGCAGCTTAGGGGAGACAGGGATTTGTGAGCAGTTCTTC.

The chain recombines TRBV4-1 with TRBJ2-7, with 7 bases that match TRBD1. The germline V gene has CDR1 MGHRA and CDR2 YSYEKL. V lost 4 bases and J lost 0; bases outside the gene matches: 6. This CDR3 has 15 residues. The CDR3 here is CASSLTGQISYEQYF. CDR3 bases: TGCGCCAGCAGCCTCACGGGACAGATCTCCTACGAGCAGTACTTC.

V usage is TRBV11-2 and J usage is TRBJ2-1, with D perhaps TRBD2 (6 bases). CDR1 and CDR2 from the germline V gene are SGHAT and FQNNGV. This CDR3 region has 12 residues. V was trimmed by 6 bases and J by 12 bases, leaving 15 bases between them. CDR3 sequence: CASSPSGLGQFF. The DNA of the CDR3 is TGTGCCAGCAGTCCGAGCGGGTTGGGGCAGTTCTTC. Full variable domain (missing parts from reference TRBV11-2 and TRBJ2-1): EAGVAQSPRYKIIEKRQSVAFWCNPISGHATLYWYQQILGQGPKLLIQFQNNGVVDDSQLPKDRFSAERLKGVDSTLKIQPAKLEDSAVYLCASSPSGLGQFFGPGTRLTVL.

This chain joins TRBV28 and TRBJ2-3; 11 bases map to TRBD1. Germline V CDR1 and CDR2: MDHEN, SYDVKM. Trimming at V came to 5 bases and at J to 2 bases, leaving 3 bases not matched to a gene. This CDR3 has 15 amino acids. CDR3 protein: CASSPGQGATDTQYF. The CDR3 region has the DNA TGTGCCAGCAGTCCAGGACAGGGGGCCACAGATACGCAGTATTTT.

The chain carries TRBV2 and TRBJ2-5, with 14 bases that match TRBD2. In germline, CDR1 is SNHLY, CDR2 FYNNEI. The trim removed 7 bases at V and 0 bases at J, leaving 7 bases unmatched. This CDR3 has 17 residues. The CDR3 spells CASKLGLAGVDQETQYF. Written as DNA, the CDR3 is TGTGCCAGCAAATTGGGACTAGCGGGGGTCGACCAAGAGACCCAGTACTTC. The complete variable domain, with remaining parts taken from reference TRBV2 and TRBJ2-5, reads EPEVTQTPSHQVTQMGQEVILRCVPISNHLYFYWYRQILGQKVEFLVSFYNNEISEKSEIFDDQFSVERPDGSNFTLKIRSTKLEDSAMYFCASKLGLAGVDQETQYFGPGTRLLVL.

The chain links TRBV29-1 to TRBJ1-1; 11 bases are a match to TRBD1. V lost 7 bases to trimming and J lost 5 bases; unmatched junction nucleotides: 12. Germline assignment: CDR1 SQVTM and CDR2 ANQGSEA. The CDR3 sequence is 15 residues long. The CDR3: CSGRTGGGVRTEAFF. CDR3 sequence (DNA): TGCAGCGGGCGGACAGGGGGCGGTGTGAGGACTGAAGCTTTCTTT. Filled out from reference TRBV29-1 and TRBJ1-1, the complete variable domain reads SAVISQKPSRDICQRGTSLTIQCQVDSQVTMMFWYRQQPGQSLTLIATANQGSEATYESGFVIDKFPISRPNLTFSTLTVSNMSPEDSSIYLCSGRTGGGVRTEAFFGQGTRLTVV.

CDR3 DNA: TGTGCCAGCAGACCTATGGGGGGGAGCAATCAGCCCCAGCATTTT. The encoded protein is CASRPMGGSNQPQHF. This rearrangement joins TRBV27 to TRBJ1-5; a weak D match, TRBD1 (5 bases). This CDR3 region has 15 residues. Trimming removed 6 bases from V and 1 base from J, with 13 bases in between. The germline gives CDR1 MNHEY, CDR2 SMNVEV (reference sequence).

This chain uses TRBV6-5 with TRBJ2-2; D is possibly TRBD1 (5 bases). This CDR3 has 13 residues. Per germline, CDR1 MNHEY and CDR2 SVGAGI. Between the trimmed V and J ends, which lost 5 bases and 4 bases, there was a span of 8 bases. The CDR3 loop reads CASSPRVTGELFF. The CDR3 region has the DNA TGTGCCAGCAGTCCCAGGGTCACCGGGGAGCTGTTTTTT.

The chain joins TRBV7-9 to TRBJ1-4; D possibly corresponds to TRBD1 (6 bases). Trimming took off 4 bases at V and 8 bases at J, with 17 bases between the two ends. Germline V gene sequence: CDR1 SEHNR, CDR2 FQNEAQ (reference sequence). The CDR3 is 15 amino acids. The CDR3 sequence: CASSYQGHWGEKLFF. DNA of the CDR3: TGTGCCAGCAGCTATCAGGGACACTGGGGGGAAAAACTGTTTTTT.

The CDR3 DNA follows: TGCAGCGTGGCCGGGACTAAGCGCGGCACAGATACGCAGTATTTT. Its translation is CSVAGTKRGTDTQYF. V usage is TRBV29-1 and J usage is TRBJ2-3, with 7 positions matching TRBD2. The CDR3 spans 15 residues. The germline CDR1 and CDR2 sequences are SQVTM and ANQGSEA. Trimming cost V 6 bases and J 1 base; bases outside gene matches: 10.